The text below deals with one T cell receptor beta chain. The antigen this receptor binds is unknown. No quality values exist for individual bases; no much larger clone is one base distant. The data stem from a study of beta chain features in type 1 diabetes listed by TCRdb under 2018. For context, the study as a whole: No differences in mean age, gender distribution, total cell number or subset yield were found between patients and healthy donors. A total of 85 million to 140 million sorted cells were examined across all samples, and the number of cells per subset was strongly correlated with RNA yield. The study compared TCRB repertoires of sorted circulating CD4+ T cell subsets between recently diagnosed type 1 diabetes patients and matched healthy donors. Regulatory and stem cell-like memory subsets were isolated from only 8 patients and about eight healthy donors, whereas naive and central memory subsets came from all 30 or so donors. The study at large found these results: Sequencing cDNA rather than genomic DNA could over-represent highly expressing activated cells, although activation and CD3 levels did not differ between groups. At VDJ recombination sites, type 1 diabetes patients had fewer insertions and more deleted nucleotides, which implies abnormalities in thymic rearrangement. Naive, central memory and regulatory TCRB repertoires appeared to be more similar among patients than among healthy donors. Because the HLA sub-analyses included only small numbers of individuals, any influence of HLA type on TCRB rearrangement was left unresolved. In all four CD4+ subsets, TCRB CDR3 length was moderately but significantly shorter in type 1 diabetes patients. PCR might favor shorter templates, but patient and control samples were amplified and corrected together, so any skew would affect both groups equally.

Including the terminal cysteine and phenylalanine, the CDR3 comprises 15 residues. CDR3 DNA is the only sequence kept; it has 45 bases, read in frame from the first base. CDR1 and CDR2 are read off the germline V gene (reference sequence) as LNHNV and YYDKDF. V is trimmed back by 3 bases and J by 5 bases, and the junction contains 6 bases that no gene match accounts for. Each donor gave one peripheral blood draw, about 110 mL on average, collected into heparinised tubes. A BD FACSAria II was used to sort naive, central memory, regulatory and stem cell-like memory CD4+ T cells with a panel that included CD45RO, CCR7, CD25, CD127, CD95 and CD27. All sorted populations exceeded 95% purity. Right away, PBMCs were isolated by Lymphoprep density gradient centrifugation and were stained directly, with no culture step. So that batch effects would be minimized, each experiment stained and sorted samples in pairs, pairing one healthy donor with one patient.

All of the isolated RNA was reverse transcribed with the High Capacity cDNA Reverse Transcription Kit, so expressed TCRB transcripts were sequenced. Naive, central memory and regulatory T cell samples underwent deep immunoSEQ sequencing, averaging about 3.57 million total reads per sample. After sorted cells were lysed in RLT buffer, RNA was extracted with DNase-treated RNeasy Micro or Mini kits, with the choice depending on cell number. Each cell subset was processed on its own to prevent cross-contamination, while patient and healthy donor samples were processed together. The immunoSEQ multiplex PCR was used to amplify TCRB sequences from cDNA, generating 87-bp fragments that spanned the CDR3 region. Sequencing of the amplicons was done on the Illumina HiSeq platform. Regarding the original processing steps: PCR bias was computationally corrected using synthetic template baselines, reads within Hamming distance 2 were collapsed, and singletons that could not be merged were discarded. Reads were aligned against IMGT so that V, D and J genes, CDR3 length and insertions or deletions at six rearrangement sites could be assigned. Clonotype counts were normalized to sorted cell number within each subset before computing true diversity and Gini coefficients with the tcR R package. Repertoire sharing was quantified using the overlap coefficient calculated on TCRB nucleotide sequences. Out-of-frame TCRB sequences from naive cells were analyzed as a proxy for the pre-selection repertoire. This immuneACCESS table, as held by TCRdb, lists in-frame sequences with V and J called but not all clones. Of the missing ones, under half trace to an unresolved V gene in checked studies; the others have no known cause. D and trimming come from the DNA, and the V and J calls and clone size come from that table. Within this sample are about 160,000 clones, with roughly 59% of them counted one time only. Together, the top ten hold about 0.081% of the sample.

The receptor's source is a young man with type 1 diabetes. Input material: naive CD4+ T cells from blood. The cell subset or site label, read with the paper, signifies: true naive CD4+ T cells. The rearrangement combines TRBV15 with TRBJ2-1; 8 nucleotides in the junction match TRBD2. The DNA sequence follows: TGTGCCACCAGCAGGAGGGGACTAGACAACAATGAGCAGTTCTTC. It codes for CATSRRGLDNNEQFF.